What follows are 5 T cell receptor beta chains derived from one specimen sequenced in a study of T cells after yellow fever vaccination. TCRdb independently ran MiXCR on the 5' RACE reads; one entry per CDR3 protein. The table records 500,000 to 650,000 distinct CDR3 sequences, 17% of them present only once. This specimen was PBMCs, taken 5 days after the first yellow fever vaccination. The receptors originated from a man aged 18-30 years who received the YFV17D yellow fever vaccine.

This clonotype was seen a few times. This sequence joins TRBV9 and TRBJ2-4, with D perhaps TRBD2 (5 bases). V lost 4 bases and J lost 8, with 13 bases in between. CDR1 and CDR2 (germline): SGDLS, YYNGEE. The CDR3 loop spans 13 amino acids. CDR3 in amino acids: CASSSPGGHIQYF. The CDR3 nucleotides read TGTGCCAGCAGCTCTCCTGGAGGACACATTCAGTACTTC. The whole variable domain, remainder taken from reference TRBV9 and TRBJ2-4, is DSGVTQTPKHLITATGQRVTLRCSPRSGDLSVYWYQQSLDQGLQFLIQYYNGEERAKGNILERFSAQQFPDLHSELNLSSLELGDSALYFCASSSPGGHIQYFGAGTRLSVL.

The chain links TRBV5-1 to TRBJ1-4; D gene unclear. Per germline, CDR1 SGHRS and CDR2 YFSETQ. The germline V and J ends were trimmed by 3 bases and 0 bases, with 3 bases remaining between them. The length of the CDR3 is 13 residues. The CDR3 DNA is TGCGCCAGCAGCTCAACAACTAATGAAAAACTGTTTTTT. Its protein is CASSSTTNEKLFF.

The chain joins TRBV10-1 to TRBJ2-7, with no clear D. The germline V gene encodes CDR1 WNHNN and CDR2 SYGVQD (reference sequence). The CDR3 spans 12 residues. V lost 6 bases and J lost 6, with 12 bases in between. The CDR3 coding sequence is TGCGCCAGCAGCATAGGATCTTCCGAGCAGTACTTC. It specifies CASSIGSSEQYF.

The chain recombines TRBV4-3 with TRBJ1-1; D unresolved. There are 14 residues in the CDR3. Germline lookup yields CDR1 LGHNA and CDR2 YSLEER. Trimming cost V 3 bases and J 4 bases, with 12 bases left between them. The CDR3 DNA sequence: TGCGCCAGCAGCCAGGACTCAGTCAGCACTGAAGCTTTCTTT. Amino acid sequence: CASSQDSVSTEAFF.

There are a few counts of this clonotype. The chain links TRBV4-1 to TRBJ2-5; D possibly corresponds to TRBD2 (5 bases). This CDR3 has 14 residues. V lost 4 bases and J 4 bases, leaving 13 bases between the germline ends. Per germline, CDR1 MGHRA and CDR2 YSYEKL. CDR3: CASSPGSWGETQYF. In DNA, the CDR3 is TGCGCCAGCAGCCCGGGGAGCTGGGGAGAGACCCAGTACTTC.